The following is a T cell receptor beta chain sequence with its context. Its antigen remains unknown. CDR1 and CDR2 (germline): SGHRS, YFSETQ. V gave up 5 bases and J gave up 0 bases, with 9 bases separating them. The CDR3 spans 13 residues. These data come from a study of cytomegalovirus exposure and HLA in healthy donors. Regarding the study as a whole: Associated with HLA alleles at 0.05 false discovery rate in a later analysis were around 15,000 TCR beta sequences. CMV antigen specificity of a few CMV-associated chains was confirmed in vitro.

Vbeta (60) and Jbeta (13) primers were used in the PCR. Generated by immunoSEQ multiplex PCR, the TCRdb table keeps only in-frame clones and is missing some. The sample has 130,000 or so clones, roughly 76% seen once. The sample comprised PBMCs. This TCR was sampled from a female donor in good health and CMV-seronegative. The rearrangement links TRBV5-1 to TRBJ2-7; perhaps TRBD2 as D (5 bases). In DNA form, the CDR3 reads TGCGCCAGCAGTTTAGCGTCCTCCTACGAGCAGTACTTC. It specifies CASSLASSYEQYF.